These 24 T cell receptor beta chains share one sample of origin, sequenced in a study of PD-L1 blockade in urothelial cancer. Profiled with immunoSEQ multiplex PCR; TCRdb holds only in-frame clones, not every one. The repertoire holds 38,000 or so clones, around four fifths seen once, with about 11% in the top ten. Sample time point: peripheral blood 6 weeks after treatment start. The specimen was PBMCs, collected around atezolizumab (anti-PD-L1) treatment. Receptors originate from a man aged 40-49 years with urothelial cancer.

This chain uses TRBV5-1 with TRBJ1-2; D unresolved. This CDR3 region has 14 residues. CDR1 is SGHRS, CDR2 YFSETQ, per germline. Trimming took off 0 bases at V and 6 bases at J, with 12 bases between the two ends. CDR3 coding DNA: TGCGCCAGCAGCTTGGCTAGAGGAACCGATGGCTACACCTTC. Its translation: CASSLARGTDGYTF.

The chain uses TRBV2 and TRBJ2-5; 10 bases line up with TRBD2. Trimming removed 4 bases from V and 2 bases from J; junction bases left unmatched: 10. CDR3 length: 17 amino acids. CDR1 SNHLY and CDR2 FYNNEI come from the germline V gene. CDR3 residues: CASSVDPIAGGQETQYF. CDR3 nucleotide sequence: TGTGCCAGCAGTGTGGACCCTATAGCGGGGGGACAAGAGACCCAGTACTTC.

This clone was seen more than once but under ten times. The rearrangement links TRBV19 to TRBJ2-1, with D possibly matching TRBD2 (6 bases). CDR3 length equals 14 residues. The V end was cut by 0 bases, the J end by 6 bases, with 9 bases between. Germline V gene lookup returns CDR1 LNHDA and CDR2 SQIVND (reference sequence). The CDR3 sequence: CASSIEKRVNEQFF. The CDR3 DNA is TGTGCCAGTAGTATAGAGAAGCGGGTCAATGAGCAGTTCTTC.

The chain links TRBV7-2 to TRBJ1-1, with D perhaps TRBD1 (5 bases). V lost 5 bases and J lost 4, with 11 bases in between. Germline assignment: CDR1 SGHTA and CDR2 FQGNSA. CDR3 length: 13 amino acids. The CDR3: CASSTRQSTEAFF. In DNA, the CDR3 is TGTGCCAGCAGCACGCGACAGAGCACTGAAGCTTTCTTT.

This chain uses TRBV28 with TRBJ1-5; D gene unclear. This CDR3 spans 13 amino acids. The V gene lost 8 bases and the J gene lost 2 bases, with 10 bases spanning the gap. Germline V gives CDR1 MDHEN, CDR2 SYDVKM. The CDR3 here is CASQWRGNQPQHF. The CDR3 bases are TGTGCCAGCCAATGGAGGGGCAATCAGCCCCAGCATTTT.

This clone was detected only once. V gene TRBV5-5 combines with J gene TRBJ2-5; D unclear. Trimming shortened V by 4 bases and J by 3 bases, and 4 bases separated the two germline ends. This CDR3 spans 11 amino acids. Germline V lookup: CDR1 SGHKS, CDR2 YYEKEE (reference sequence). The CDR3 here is CASSPKETQYF. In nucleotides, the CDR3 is TGTGCCAGCAGCCCCAAAGAGACCCAGTACTTC.

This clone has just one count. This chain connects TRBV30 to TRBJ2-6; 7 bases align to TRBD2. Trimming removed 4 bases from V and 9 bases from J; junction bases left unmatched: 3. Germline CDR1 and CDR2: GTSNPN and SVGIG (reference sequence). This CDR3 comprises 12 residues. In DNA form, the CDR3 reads TGTGCCTGGATGGGGGAGGGCAACGTCCTGACTTTC. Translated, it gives CAWMGEGNVLTF.

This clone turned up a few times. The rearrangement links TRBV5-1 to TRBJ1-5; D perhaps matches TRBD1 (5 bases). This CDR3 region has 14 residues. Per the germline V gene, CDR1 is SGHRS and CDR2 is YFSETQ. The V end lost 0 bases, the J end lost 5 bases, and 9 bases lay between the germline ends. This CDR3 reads CASSLGAGDQPQHF. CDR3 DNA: TGCGCCAGCAGCTTGGGAGCGGGGGATCAGCCCCAGCATTTT. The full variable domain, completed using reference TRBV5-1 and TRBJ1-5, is KAGVTQTPRYLIKTRGQQVTLSCSPISGHRSVSWYQQTPGQGLQFLFEYFSETQRNKGNFPGRFSGRQFSNSRSEMNVSTLELGDSALYLCASSLGAGDQPQHFGDGTRLSIL.

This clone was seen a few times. In nucleotides, the CDR3 is TGTGCCAGCAGCCAAGAAACGCGGAACACTGAAGCTTTCTTT. It translates to CASSQETRNTEAFF. The chain has TRBV14 and TRBJ1-1; D call uncertain. CDR1 SGHDN and CDR2 FVKESK come from the germline V gene. There are 14 residues in the CDR3. V was shortened by 0 bases and J by 1 base, with 6 bases between the two germline ends.

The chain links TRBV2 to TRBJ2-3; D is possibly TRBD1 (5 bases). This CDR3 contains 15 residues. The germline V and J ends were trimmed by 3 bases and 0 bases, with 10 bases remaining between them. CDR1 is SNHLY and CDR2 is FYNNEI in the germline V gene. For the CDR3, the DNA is TGTGCCAGCAGTGACGACAGCTTTAGCACAGATACGCAGTATTTT. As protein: CASSDDSFSTDTQYF.

In DNA, the CDR3 is TGCGCCAGCAGTCTGGGGCGGGGTTACCAAGAGACCCAGTACTTC. Translation gives CASSLGRGYQETQYF. The chain combines TRBV5-1 with TRBJ2-5; D might be TRBD2 (6 bases). V lost 5 bases to trimming and J lost 0 bases, with 14 bases between them. The germline CDR1 and CDR2 sequences are SGHRS and YFSETQ. This CDR3 is 15 amino acids long.

CDR3 sequence (DNA): TGCGCCAGCCTGTTTACCCTCCCGGCGGGGAGCTCCTACGAGCAGTACTTC. This sequence encodes CASLFTLPAGSSYEQYF. V usage is TRBV5-1 and J usage is TRBJ2-7, with D possibly TRBD2 on 6 matching bases. This CDR3 has 17 amino acids. Trimming removed 7 bases at V and 0 bases at J, with 23 bases between. Looked up from germline, CDR1 is SGHRS and CDR2 is YFSETQ.

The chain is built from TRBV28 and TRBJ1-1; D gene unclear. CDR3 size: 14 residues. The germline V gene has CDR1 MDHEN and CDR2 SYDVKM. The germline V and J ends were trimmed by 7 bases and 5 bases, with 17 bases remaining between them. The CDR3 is CASTPVGSGTEAFF. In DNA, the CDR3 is TGTGCCAGCACACCTGTGGGGTCGGGGACTGAAGCTTTCTTT.

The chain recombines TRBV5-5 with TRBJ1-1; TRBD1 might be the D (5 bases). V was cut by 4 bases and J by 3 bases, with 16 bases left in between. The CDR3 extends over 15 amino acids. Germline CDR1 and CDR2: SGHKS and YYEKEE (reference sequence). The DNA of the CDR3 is TGTGCCAGCAGCCCTGATATCTGGGGCTACACTGAAGCTTTCTTT. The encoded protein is CASSPDIWGYTEAFF.

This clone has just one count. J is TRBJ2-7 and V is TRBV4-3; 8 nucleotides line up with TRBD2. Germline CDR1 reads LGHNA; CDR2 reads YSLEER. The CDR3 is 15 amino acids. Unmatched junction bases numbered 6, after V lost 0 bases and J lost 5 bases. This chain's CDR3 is CASSQEAGAIDEQYF. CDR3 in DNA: TGCGCCAGCAGCCAAGAAGCGGGAGCAATCGACGAGCAGTACTTC.

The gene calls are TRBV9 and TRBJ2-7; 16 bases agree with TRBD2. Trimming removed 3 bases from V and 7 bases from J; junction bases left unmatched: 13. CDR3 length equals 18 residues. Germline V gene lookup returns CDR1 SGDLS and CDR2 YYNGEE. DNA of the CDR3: TGTGCCAGCAGCGCCGGGACTAGCGGGAGGGCGAGACGGGTGGAGCAGTACTTC. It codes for CASSAGTSGRARRVEQYF.

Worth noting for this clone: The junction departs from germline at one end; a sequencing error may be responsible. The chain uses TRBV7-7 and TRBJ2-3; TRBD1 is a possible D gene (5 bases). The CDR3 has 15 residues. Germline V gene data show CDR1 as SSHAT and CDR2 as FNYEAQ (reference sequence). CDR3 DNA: TGTGCTAGCAGCAAGACAGTGGGCGCTGGAGATACGCAGTATTTT. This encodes CASSKTVGAGDTQYF.

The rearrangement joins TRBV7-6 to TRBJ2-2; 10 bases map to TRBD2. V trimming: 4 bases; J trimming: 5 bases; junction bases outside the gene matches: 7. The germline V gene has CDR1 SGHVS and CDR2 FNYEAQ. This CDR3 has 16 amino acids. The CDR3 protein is CASSSRTSGETGELFF. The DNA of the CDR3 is TGTGCCAGCAGCTCCCGGACTAGCGGAGAAACCGGGGAGCTGTTTTTT.

The CDR3 protein is CASTTLAGGPFEQYF. CDR3 in DNA: TGTGCCAGTACCACTCTAGCGGGAGGGCCCTTCGAGCAGTACTTC. The gene calls are TRBV19 and TRBJ2-7; 12 nucleotides agree with TRBD2. Germline loops: CDR1 LNHDA, CDR2 SQIVND (reference sequence). With V trimmed by 7 bases and J by 6 bases, 10 bases remained unmatched. The CDR3 has 15 amino acids.

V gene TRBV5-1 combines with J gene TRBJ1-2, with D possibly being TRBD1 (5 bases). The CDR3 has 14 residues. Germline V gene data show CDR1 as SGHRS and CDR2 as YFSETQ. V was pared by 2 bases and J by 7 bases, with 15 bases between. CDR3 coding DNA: TGCGCCAGCAGCTTCGCAGGGTACAAGAGTGGCTACACCTTC. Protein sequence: CASSFAGYKSGYTF.

The CDR3 region has the DNA TGTGCCAGCAGCTGGGCGGGAAATACGCAGTATTTT. Amino acids: CASSWAGNTQYF. The chain combines TRBV5-6 with TRBJ2-3, with a weak D call TRBD2 (6 bases). The CDR3 has 12 residues. Germline V gives CDR1 SGHDT, CDR2 YYEEEE. Trimming cost V 3 bases and J 7 bases, with 9 bases left between them.

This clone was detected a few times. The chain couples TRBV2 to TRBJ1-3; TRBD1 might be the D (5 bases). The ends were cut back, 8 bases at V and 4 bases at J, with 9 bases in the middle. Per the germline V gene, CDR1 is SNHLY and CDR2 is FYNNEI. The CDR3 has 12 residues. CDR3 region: CASRQLGNTIYF. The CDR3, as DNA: TGTGCCAGCCGACAGCTAGGAAACACCATATATTTT.

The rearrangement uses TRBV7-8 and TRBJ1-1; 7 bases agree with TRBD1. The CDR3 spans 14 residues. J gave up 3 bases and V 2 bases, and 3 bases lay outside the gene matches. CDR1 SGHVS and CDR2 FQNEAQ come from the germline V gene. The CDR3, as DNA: TGTGCCAGCAGCTTAAAGGGGGCGTACACTGAAGCTTTCTTT. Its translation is CASSLKGAYTEAFF.

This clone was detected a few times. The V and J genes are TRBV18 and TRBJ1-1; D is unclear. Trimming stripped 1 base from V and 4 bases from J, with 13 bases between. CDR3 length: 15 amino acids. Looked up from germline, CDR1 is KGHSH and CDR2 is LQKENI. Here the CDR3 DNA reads TGTGCCAGCTCACCACAGTCGAACGGGGTCACTGAAGCTTTCTTT. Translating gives CASSPQSNGVTEAFF.